A selection of T cell receptor beta chains follows, all from one sample in a study of T-cell memory formation after mild COVID-19. Each CDR3 protein is one row after TCRdb ran MiXCR on the 5' RACE reads. Of approximately 150,000 distinct CDR3 sequences in the sample, approximately 15% were seen once. The sequenced material came from PBMCs or a T cell subset sorted from them (not recorded which). All receptors come from an adult woman who had mild COVID-19 (a few samples of this study predate the infection). Cell type and time point are not known. Each CDR3 is given with its conserved first and last residue. D genes are given only for firm matches. The size entry is marked missing in some rows and otherwise reads once, few, many or a size class.

>NA|NA|TRBJ1-1|TRBV3-1
TGTGCCAGCAGCCAAGTTTTGAGTTCTGAAGCTTTCTTT
CASSQVLSSEAFF
>few|TRBD1|TRBJ2-5|TRBV12-3/TRBV12-4
TGTGCCAGCAGTTCGACAGGGGGCATAGAGACCCAGTACTTC
CASSSTGGIETQYF
>NA|NA|TRBJ1-1|TRBV12-3/TRBV12-4
TGTGCCAGCAGCCCAATTAGGGCTTATAGAGAGGCTTTCTTT
CASSPIRAYREAFF
>few|NA|TRBJ1-1|TRBV5-1
TGCGCCAGCAGCTGGTCGGGACGGACGAACACTGAAGCTTTCTTT
CASSWSGRTNTEAFF
>NA|TRBD2|TRBJ2-3|TRBV7-8
TGTGCCAGCAGCTTATTGCCTGGGACTAGCGGCACAGATACGCAGTATTTT
CASSLLPGTSGTDTQYF
>few|NA|TRBJ2-7|TRBV11-1
TGTGCCAGCAGCTTAGTTAGCGACGAGCAGTACTTC
CASSLVSDEQYF
>few|NA|TRBJ2-3|TRBV7-8
TGTGCCAGCAGCTTAGGAAGGGTTACCACAGATACGCAGTATTTT
CASSLGRVTTDTQYF
>NA|NA|TRBJ2-3|TRBV5-5
TGTGCCAGCAGCTCACCATTTTTCGACCATACGCAGTATTTT
CASSSPFFDHTQYF
>NA|TRBD1|TRBJ2-4|TRBV20-1
TGCAGTGCTAGAGAACAATGGGGGACAGGGTCTTTTCAGTACTTC
CSAREQWGTGSFQYF
>few|TRBD2|TRBJ2-5|TRBV11-3
TGTGCCAGCAGCTTACGGACTAGCGGGGAACAAGAGACCCAGTACTTC
CASSLRTSGEQETQYF
>NA|TRBD2|TRBJ2-3|TRBV24-1
TGTGCCACCAGTGATGCCGCCGGGACTAGAGATACGCAGTATTTT
CATSDAAGTRDTQYF
>NA|NA|TRBJ1-2|TRBV7-9
TGTGCCAGCACCGCACCTGGGGACAAATCTAACTATGGCTACACCTTC
CASTAPGDKSNYGYTF
>few|NA|TRBJ2-5|TRBV18
TGTGCCAGCTCACCAATGGCCCCGCGGGAGACCCAGTACTTC
CASSPMAPRETQYF
>NA|TRBD2|TRBJ2-1|TRBV5-5
TGTGCCAGCAGCTTGGTCCCCATTAGCGGGGTTTACAATGAGCAGTTCTTC
CASSLVPISGVYNEQFF
>NA|NA|TRBJ2-7|TRBV4-3
TGCGCCAGCAGCCAAGATCGGGACACCTCCTACGAGCAGTACTTC
CASSQDRDTSYEQYF
>few|NA|TRBJ2-1|TRBV7-9
TGTGCCAGCAGCCCTAGGTTCGGCAATGAGCAGTTCTTC
CASSPRFGNEQFF
>many|NA|TRBJ1-5|TRBV20-1
TGCAGTGCTAGTCCCTATAGCAATCAGCCCCAGCATTTT
CSASPYSNQPQHF
>few|NA|TRBJ1-4|TRBV20-1
TGCAGTGTGATGGGGAGCACTAATGAAAAACTGTTTTTT
CSVMGSTNEKLFF
>many|TRBD2|TRBJ2-1|TRBV7-9
TGTGCCAGCAGCCCGAAGAGACTAGCGGGGGGGCCAGGTGAGCAGTTCTTC
CASSPKRLAGGPGEQFF
>NA|TRBD2|TRBJ2-1|TRBV2
TGTGCCAGCGGGCTAGCGGGGGGGCCTACTGAGCAGTTCTTC
CASGLAGGPTEQFF
>few|TRBD1|TRBJ2-3|TRBV11-2
TGTGCCAGCAGCTTAACGGGGACAGGGAATACGCAGTATTTT
CASSLTGTGNTQYF
>few|NA|TRBJ2-5|TRBV5-1
TGCGCCAGCAGCTTCCGGGACACCCAAGAGACCCAGTACTTC
CASSFRDTQETQYF
>NA|TRBD1|TRBJ2-7|TRBV29-1
TGCAGCGTTGAAAGTAGGGACAGGGGATCCGACTACGAGCAGTACTTC
CSVESRDRGSDYEQYF
>NA|TRBD2|TRBJ2-3|TRBV13
TGTGCCAGCAGCGAGGGACTAGCGGCGGGCACAGATACGCAGTATTTT
CASSEGLAAGTDTQYF
>few|NA|TRBJ2-2|TRBV7-6
TGTGCCAGCAGCTTCGGTACGGGAGACACCGGGGAGCTGTTTTTT
CASSFGTGDTGELFF
>NA|NA|TRBJ1-5|TRBV7-8
TGTGCCAGCAGCTTAGTGAAGGGAGCAGGTCAGCCCCAGCATTTT
CASSLVKGAGQPQHF
>NA|NA|TRBJ2-6|TRBV5-1
TGCGCCAGCACCCCGGGCTCTGGGGCCAACGTCCTGACTTTC
CASTPGSGANVLTF
>NA|NA|TRBJ2-2|TRBV7-9
TGTGCCAGCAGCTTCTTCGACCGGAACACCGGGGAGCTGTTTTTT
CASSFFDRNTGELFF
>few|NA|TRBJ2-7|TRBV27
TGTGCCAGTGGTGGCAGTGCCTACGAGCAGTACTTC
CASGGSAYEQYF
>few|NA|TRBJ1-5|TRBV18
TGTGCCAGCTCACCTCTACAACTACAGGGCTATAGCAATCAGCCCCAGCATTTT
CASSPLQLQGYSNQPQHF
>few|NA|TRBJ2-7|TRBV30
TGTGCCTGGAGTGTTAGGAACGAGCAGTACTTC
CAWSVRNEQYF
>NA|NA|TRBJ2-5|TRBV10-3
TGTGCCATCGGGGGCCGGGCTGAAGAGACCCAGTACTTC
CAIGGRAEETQYF
>NA|TRBD1|TRBJ2-5|TRBV7-9
TGTGCCAGCAGCCCATGGGACAGGGGCGGAGGAGAGACCCAGTACTTC
CASSPWDRGGGETQYF
>NA|NA|TRBJ2-3|TRBV24-1
TGTGCCACCAGTGATTTAGGCGACACAGATACGCAGTATTTT
CATSDLGDTDTQYF
>few|NA|TRBJ2-1|TRBV7-9
TGTGCCAGCAGCTTAGTTGAGCGCAATGAGCAGTTCTTC
CASSLVERNEQFF
>few|TRBD2|TRBJ2-5|TRBV12-3/TRBV12-4
TGTGCCAGCAGTTTCGCTAGACTAGCGGGAGAGACCCAGTACTTC
CASSFARLAGETQYF
>NA|NA|TRBJ1-1|TRBV24-1
TGTGCCACCAGTGGAGCAAGGGGCCCGAGCACTGAAGCTTTCTTT
CATSGARGPSTEAFF
>NA|TRBD1|TRBJ1-5|TRBV2
TGTGCCAGCAGGAATCCGGGACAGGGGGACAATCAGCCCCAGCATTTT
CASRNPGQGDNQPQHF
>few|TRBD1|TRBJ2-7|TRBV20-1
TGCAGTGCTATATGGACAGGGACCCCCTCCTACGAGCAGTACTTC
CSAIWTGTPSYEQYF
>few|NA|TRBJ2-3|TRBV7-8
TGTGCCAGCAGCTTATGGGGGCCTTACACAGATACGCAGTATTTT
CASSLWGPYTDTQYF
>NA|NA|TRBJ2-3|TRBV12-3/TRBV12-4
TGTGCCAGCAGTAGATGGCAAGGGAGGACAGATACGCAGTATTTT
CASSRWQGRTDTQYF
>NA|TRBD1|TRBJ2-3|TRBV29-1
TGCAGCGTTGAGGGGCAGGGGGCCACAGATACGCAGTATTTT
CSVEGQGATDTQYF
>few|TRBD2|TRBJ2-1|TRBV9
TGTGCCAGCAGCGTACGGGCGGGAGCAGGTAATGAGCAGTTCTTC
CASSVRAGAGNEQFF
>NA|TRBD1|TRBJ2-3|TRBV28
TGTGCCAGCAGTCCCATAAGGGGGACAGGGAATTGGGGTCGCGATACGCAGTATTTT
CASSPIRGTGNWGRDTQYF
>NA|TRBD1|TRBJ2-1|TRBV18
TGTGCCAGCTCACCCTACAGGGGTGACCCGAACAATGAGCAGTTCTTC
CASSPYRGDPNNEQFF
>NA|NA|TRBJ2-5|TRBV5-6
TGTGCCAGCAGCCTGGTGGGGGAAGTGGGAGAGACCCAGTACTTC
CASSLVGEVGETQYF
>few|TRBD2|TRBJ2-2|TRBV7-2
TGTGCCAGCAGCCAGCCCCTTAGCGGGGTGAACACCGGGGAGCTGTTTTTT
CASSQPLSGVNTGELFF
>NA|TRBD1|TRBJ2-7|TRBV24-1
TGTGCCATTGGACAGGGGAACTACGAGCAGTACTTC
CAIGQGNYEQYF
>NA|NA|TRBJ2-2|TRBV9
TGTGCCAGCAGCGTAGCTACAGGGCAGACCTCGAACACCGGGGAGCTGTTTTTT
CASSVATGQTSNTGELFF
>NA|NA|TRBJ2-5|TRBV4-1
TGCGCCAGCAGCCACGTTGATGAAGAGACCCAGTACTTC
CASSHVDEETQYF
>NA|NA|TRBJ2-5|TRBV20-1
TGCAGTGCTAGAGTCTTCCCCTGGGCCGATCAAGAGACCCAGTACTTC
CSARVFPWADQETQYF
>NA|TRBD2|TRBJ2-7|TRBV3-1
TGTGCCAGCAGCCAGACTAGCGGGGCGTCTGGGGAGCAGTACTTC
CASSQTSGASGEQYF